Listed below are T cell receptor beta chains from one sample, sequenced in a study of tumor and adjacent non-tumor tissue in lung cancer. TCRdb re-called the multiplex PCR reads with MiXCR, one entry per CDR3 protein. The repertoire consists of some 100,000 distinct CDR3 sequences, with 65% occurring once and the leading ten covering approximately 18%. The sequenced material came from distant non-tumor lung tissue. Receptors were obtained from a man aged 25-45 years with non-small cell lung cancer. CDR3s include the opening cysteine and the closing phenylalanine or tryptophan. Fields, in order: D gene, J gene, V gene, clone size, CDR3 protein, CDR3 DNA. A D gene is named only where the DNA matches it firmly. Only some rows state a clone size, as once, few, many or a class for expanded clones.

-	TRBJ1-3	TRBV20-1	-	CSAKQQCGNTTYF	TGCAGTGCTAAGCAACAGTGTGGAAACACCACATATTTC
-	TRBJ1-4	TRBV12-3/TRBV12-4	-	CVNTKAGHNEKLFF	TGTGTCAACACCAAAGCGGGGCATAATGAAAAACTGTTTTTT
TRBD1	TRBJ1-4	TRBV5-1	once	CASSPGQTNEKLFF	TGCGCAAGCAGCCCGGGACAGACAAATGAAAAACTGTTTTTT
-	TRBJ1-1	TRBV20-1	-	CSASRKGDTEAFF	TGCAGTGCTAGTAGAAAGGGGGACACTGAAGCTTTCTTT
TRBD2	TRBJ2-3	TRBV13	-	CASNYSNRRTSGTDTQYF	TGTGCCAGCAACTATAGCAATAGAAGGACTAGCGGCACAGATACGCAGTATTTT
-	TRBJ2-1	TRBV29-1	-	CSVELGHYNEQFF	TGTAGCGTTGAGCTGGGGCACTACAATGAGCAGTTCTTC
TRBD2	TRBJ2-5	TRBV4-2	many	CASSQDRGSGGAQETQYF	TGTGCCAGCAGCCAAGATAGGGGTAGCGGGGGGGCCCAGGAGACCCAGTACTTC
TRBD1	TRBJ1-1	TRBV7-9	many	CASSGIGTGGLAAAFF	TGTGCCAGCAGCGGGATTGGGACAGGGGGATTAGCAGCAGCTTTCTTT
-	TRBJ2-7	TRBV29-1	-	CSLVLGRADEQYF	TGCAGCCTTGTATTGGGCAGGGCGGACGAGCAGTACTTC
-	TRBJ2-3	TRBV11-3	-	CASSPSGGTDTRYF	TGTGCCAGCAGCCCCAGTGGGGGTACAGATACGCGGTATTTT
-	TRBJ2-3	TRBV11-3	-	CAISLRGSTDTQYF	TGTGCCATCAGTTTAAGGGGGAGCACAGATACGCAGTATTTT
TRBD1	TRBJ1-1	TRBV12-3/TRBV12-4	once	CASEFTGVLEAFF	TGTGCCAGCGAATTCACAGGGGTCCTCGAAGCCTTCTTT
-	TRBJ2-5	TRBV11-2	-	CASSLDHGNQETQYF	TGTGCCAGCAGCTTAGATCATGGAAACCAAGAGACCCAGTACTTC
TRBD1	TRBJ2-2	TRBV14	once	CASRYAGGQTGELFF	TGTGCCAGCAGATACGCAGGGGGCCAGACCGGGGAGCTGTTTTTT
-	TRBJ2-1	TRBV11-2	once	CASSSGTPPGVWNEQFF	TGTGCCAGCAGCTCAGGTACCCCTCCGGGGGTTTGGAACGAGCAGTTCTTC
-	TRBJ2-5	TRBV11-2	-	CASNTQGPETQCF	TGTGCCAGCAACACACAGGGTCCAGAGACCCAGTGCTTC
-	TRBJ2-2	TRBV12-3/TRBV12-4	-	CAGRRTVNTGELFF	TGTGCCGGCAGGAGGACAGTTAACACCGGGGAGCTGTTTTTT
-	TRBJ2-3	TRBV11-3	-	CVSSLSTDSQYF	TGTGTCAGCAGCTTAAGCACAGATTCGCAGTATTTT
-	TRBJ2-2	TRBV11-2	few	CASSAVTGIGELFF	TGTGCCAGCAGCGCCGTAACAGGAATCGGGGAGCTGTTTTTT
-	TRBJ1-1	TRBV4-1	-	CTNSQDVGGDTEASF	TGCACCAACAGCCAAGATGTCGGGGGGGACACTGAAGCTTCCTTT
TRBD1	TRBJ1-5	TRBV12-3/TRBV12-4	many	CASSPSRGRNQPQHF	TGTGCCAGCAGTCCCTCCAGGGGGCGGAATCAGCCCCAGCATTTT
-	TRBJ1-1	TRBV28	many	CASSFNRMNTEAFF	TGTGCCAGCAGTTTTAACAGGATGAACACTGAAGCTTTCTTT
-	TRBJ2-3	TRBV11-2	medium-sized	CASSLLDDTQYF	TGTGCCAGCAGCTTATTGGACGATACGCAGTATTTT
-	TRBJ1-2	TRBV5-1	-	CASSGGGLRNYDYAF	TGCGCCAGCAGCGGCGGGGGACTTCGTAACTATGACTACGCCTTC
-	TRBJ2-1	TRBV7-8	many	CASSSIAWTAGDNEQFF	TGTGCCAGCAGCTCTATAGCCTGGACAGCTGGGGACAATGAGCAGTTCTTC
-	TRBJ1-4	TRBV12-3/TRBV12-4	-	CASTKAEHNEKLFF	TGTGCCAGCACGAAAGCGGAGCATAATGAAAAACTGTTTTTT
-	TRBJ2-7	TRBV4-1	-	CASSQDLGGRACEQYF	TGTGCCAGCAGCCAAGATCTCGGGGGGCGAGCCTGCGAGCAGTACTTC
-	TRBJ1-1	TRBV10-3	many	CAISVGWYTEAFF	TGTGCCATCAGTGTAGGGTGGTACACTGAAGCTTTCTTT
TRBD2	TRBJ2-1	TRBV11-3	many	CASSLLAGDHEQFF	TGTGCCAGCAGCTTATTAGCGGGAGACCATGAGCAGTTCTTC
-	TRBJ1-1	TRBV12-3/TRBV12-4	-	CTSTQTESTEAFF	TGTACTAGCACCCAGACAGAGAGCACTGAAGCTTTCTTT
TRBD2	TRBJ2-1	TRBV20-1	-	CSAVRGGHGNEQFF	TGTAGTGCGGTGCGGGGGGGGCATGGGAATGAGCAGTTCTTC
-	TRBJ2-5	TRBV20-1	-	CSARDPQGIQGTKYF	TGCAGTGCTAGAGATCCGCAGGGGATCCAAGGTACCAAGTACTTC
TRBD2	TRBJ2-1	TRBV20-1	-	CSTRAASGTLGSCNEQFF	TGCAGTACTAGGGCGGCTAGCGGGACTCTGGGCTCCTGCAATGAGCAGTTCTTC
-	TRBJ2-5	TRBV6-2/TRBV6-3	once	CANSYSPLALQETQYF	TGTGCCAACAGTTACTCTCCGCTAGCGCTCCAAGAGACACAGTACTTC
-	TRBJ2-6	TRBV6-5	-	CASREGGGGAYVLTF	TGTGCCAGCAGAGAGGGAGGGGGAGGGGCCTATGTCCTGACTTTC
-	TRBJ2-1	TRBV10-2	-	CASSGGGLYNEQFF	TGCGCCAGCAGTGGGGGCGGACTATACAATGAACAGTTCTTC
TRBD2	TRBJ2-3	TRBV7-9	once	CASSLAGLAGGTDTQYF	TGTGCCAGCAGCTTAGCCGGACTAGCGGGAGGCACAGATACGCAGTATTTT
-	TRBJ2-3	TRBV20-1	-	CSAIGRLVLDTQYF	TGCAGTGCGATAGGCAGACTGGTTCTAGATACGCAGTATTTT
-	TRBJ2-7	TRBV12-3/TRBV12-4	-	CGSSLGSYGEQYF	TGTGGCAGCAGTTTAGGGAGCTATGGGGAGCAGTACTTC
-	TRBJ2-7	TRBV11-3	-	CASSRGSGPSYKQYF	TGCGCCAGCAGCCGAGGTTCGGGGCCCTCCTACAAGCAGTACTTC
-	TRBJ1-1	TRBV29-1	-	CSVENIGTEAFF	TGCAGCGTTGAGAACATCGGCACTGAAGCTTTCTTT